This paragraph reports one T cell receptor beta chain. One entry per CDR3 protein, called by TCRdb with MiXCR from the RT-PCR reads. The sample contains 190,000 or so distinct CDR3 sequences, around 40% of which appear only once. This specimen belongs to a study of patients and donors after allogeneic stem cell transplantation. Looked up from germline, CDR1 is ENHRY and CDR2 is SYGVKD. Germline trimming cut 3 bases from V and 2 bases from J; bases unmatched to any gene: 7. The CDR3 is made up of 15 amino acids. The rearrangement joins TRBV10-3 to TRBJ2-7; 7 bases align to TRBD2. What was sequenced was blood, either unsorted or a sorted T cell fraction (not recorded which). This TCR was recovered from a human donor who was either an allogeneic HSCT recipient or a stem cell or donor lymphocyte infusion donor (not recorded which). It is not recorded whose cells these are; they may come from a transplant donor. CDR3 residues: CAISDTSVPTYEQYF. The CDR3 nucleotides read TGTGCCATCAGTGATACTAGCGTCCCAACCTACGAGCAGTACTTC.